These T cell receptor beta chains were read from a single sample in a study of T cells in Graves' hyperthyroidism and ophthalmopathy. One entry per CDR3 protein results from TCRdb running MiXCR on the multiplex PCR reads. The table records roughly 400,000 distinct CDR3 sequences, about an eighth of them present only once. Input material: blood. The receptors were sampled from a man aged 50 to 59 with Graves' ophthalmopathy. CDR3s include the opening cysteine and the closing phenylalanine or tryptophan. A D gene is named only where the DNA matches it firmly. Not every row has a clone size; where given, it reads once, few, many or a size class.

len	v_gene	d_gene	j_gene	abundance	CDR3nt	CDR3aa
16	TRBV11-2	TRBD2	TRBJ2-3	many	TGTGCCAGCAGCTCATTGACTAGCGGGAGCCTCCGAATGCAGTATTTT	CASSSLTSGSLRMQYF
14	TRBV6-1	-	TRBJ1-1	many	TGTGCCAGCTATAAAGAGGAAGAGAGTACTGAAGCTTTCTTT	CASYKEEESTEAFF
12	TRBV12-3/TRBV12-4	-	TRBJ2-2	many	TGTGCCAGCAACCTCTCTCCCGGGGAGCTGTTTTTT	CASNLSPGELFF
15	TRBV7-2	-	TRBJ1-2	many	TGTGCCAGCAGCTTCCCAGGGTCCTTTGGCTATGGCTACACCTTC	CASSFPGSFGYGYTF
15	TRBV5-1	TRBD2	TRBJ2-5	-	TGCGCCAGCAGCCCGGGACTAGGGGTTCGGGAGACCCAGTACTTC	CASSPGLGVRETQYF
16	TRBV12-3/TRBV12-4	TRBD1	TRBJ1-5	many	TGTGCCAGCAGTTTGCTAGGAAGGGGGCTGGATCAGCCCCAGCATTTT	CASSLLGRGLDQPQHF
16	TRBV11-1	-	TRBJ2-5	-	TGTGCCAGCAGCTCTATCTCGGGACCGTACCAAGAGACCCAGTACTTC	CASSSISGPYQETQYF
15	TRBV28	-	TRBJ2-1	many	TGTGCCAGCAGTTTACTCGGATCCCGGTACAATGAGCAGTTCTTC	CASSLLGSRYNEQFF
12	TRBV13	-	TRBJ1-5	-	TGTGCCAGCAGCTTACACGATCAGCCCCAGCATTTT	CASSLHDQPQHF
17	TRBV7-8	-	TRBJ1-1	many	TGTGCCAACAGCCCACCCCCCAAAAATATCATTAACACTGAAGCTTTCTTT	CANSPPPKNIINTEAFF
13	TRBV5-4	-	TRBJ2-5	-	TGTGCCAGCAGTGGCGACAGACAAGAGACCCAGTACTTC	CASSGDRQETQYF
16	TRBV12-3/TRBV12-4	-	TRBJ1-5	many	TGTGCCAGCAGTTTACGAGGGGGAGTGGGAGATCAGCCCCAGCATTTT	CASSLRGGVGDQPQHF
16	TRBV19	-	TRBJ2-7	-	TGTGCCAGTATCCGTGGAGGGGGCCTGACATACTACGAGCAGTACTTC	CASIRGGGLTYYEQYF
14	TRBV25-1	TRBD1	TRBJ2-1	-	TGTGCCAGCAGTGAATTCAGGGGGTACAATGAGCAGTTCTTC	CASSEFRGYNEQFF
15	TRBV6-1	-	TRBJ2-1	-	TGTGCCACGAAGGCTGGGCGGAGCTTCGGGGATGAGCAGTTCTTC	CATKAGRSFGDEQFF
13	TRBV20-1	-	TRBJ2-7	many	TGCAGTGCCGCCCCCCGGAGGGAATACGAGCAGTACTTC	CSAAPRREYEQYF
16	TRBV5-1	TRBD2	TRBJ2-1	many	TGCGCCAGCAGCTTGGATACTAGCGGGAGTAGGCGTGAGCAGTTCTTC	CASSLDTSGSRREQFF
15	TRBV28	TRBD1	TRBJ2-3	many	TGTGCCAGCAGTCCGTGGACAGGGAGCACAGATACGCAGTATTTT	CASSPWTGSTDTQYF
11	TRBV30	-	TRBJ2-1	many	TGTGCCTGGATGGCGTACAATGAGCAGTTCTTC	CAWMAYNEQFF
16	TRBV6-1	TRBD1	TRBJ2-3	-	TGTGCCAGCACCAGAAGGGCAGGGGGCGGCGCAGATACGCAGTATTTT	CASTRRAGGGADTQYF
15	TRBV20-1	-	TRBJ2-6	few	TGCAGTGCTAGAGATCTGAGCTCTGGGGCCAACGTCCTGACTTTC	CSARDLSSGANVLTF
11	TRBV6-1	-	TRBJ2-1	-	TGTGCCAGCAGTGGGGTGAATGAGCAGTTCTTC	CASSGVNEQFF
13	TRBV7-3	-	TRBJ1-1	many	TGTGCCAGCAGCAACCTACCGAACACTGAAGCTTTCTTT	CASSNLPNTEAFF
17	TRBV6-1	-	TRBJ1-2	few	TGTGCCAGCAGTGATGGAGCCGGGACACCGACGCACTATGGCTACACCTTC	CASSDGAGTPTHYGYTF
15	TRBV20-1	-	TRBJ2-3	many	TGCAGTGCCCACGAGCCGAGGCGGGGCACAGATACGCAGTATTTT	CSAHEPRRGTDTQYF
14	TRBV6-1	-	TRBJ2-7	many	TGTGCCAGCAGAACTCAGCGGAGCTCCTACGAGCAGTACTTC	CASRTQRSSYEQYF
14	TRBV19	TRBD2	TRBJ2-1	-	TGTGCCAGTAGTGTAGCGGGCGCCTACAATGAGCAGTTCTTC	CASSVAGAYNEQFF
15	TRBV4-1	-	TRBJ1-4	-	TGCGCCAGCAGCCAAGATCAGGGGAATAATGAAAAACTGTTTTTT	CASSQDQGNNEKLFF
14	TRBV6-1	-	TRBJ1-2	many	TGTGCCAGCAGTAACCTCAAGGGGGTTGGTGGCTACACCTTC	CASSNLKGVGGYTF
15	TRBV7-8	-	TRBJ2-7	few	TGTGCCAGCAGCTTAGCGAGGTCGGGAGTCTACGAGCAGTACTTC	CASSLARSGVYEQYF
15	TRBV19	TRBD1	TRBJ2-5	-	TGTGCCAGTAGTGAAAGAACAGGGGGCAGAGAGACCCAGTACTTC	CASSERTGGRETQYF
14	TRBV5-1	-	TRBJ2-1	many	TGCGCCAGCAGCTACGAACGGACCTACAATGAGCAGTTCTTC	CASSYERTYNEQFF
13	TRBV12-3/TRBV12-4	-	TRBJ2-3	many	TGTGCCAGCAGACCCCTAACCCGAGATACGCAGTATTTT	CASRPLTRDTQYF
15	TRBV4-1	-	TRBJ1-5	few	TGCGCCAGCAGCCAAGAAGGTACCAAGCGGGAGCCCCTGTATTTT	CASSQEGTKREPLYF
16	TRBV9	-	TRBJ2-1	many	TGTGCCAGCAGCGTAGACGGCAGGACCACCTACAATGAGCAGTTCTTC	CASSVDGRTTYNEQFF
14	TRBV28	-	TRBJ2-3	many	TGTGCCAGCAATGAGGGCGGGAGCACAGATACGCAGTATTTT	CASNEGGSTDTQYF
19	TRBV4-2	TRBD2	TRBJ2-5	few	TGTGCCAGCAGCCAAGATCTGGGGGGATTAGCGGGATGGGGGGAGACCCAGTACTTC	CASSQDLGGLAGWGETQYF
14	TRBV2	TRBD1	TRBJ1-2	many	TGTGCCAGCAGTAGTTTACAGGGGGCTAGTGGCTACACCTTC	CASSSLQGASGYTF
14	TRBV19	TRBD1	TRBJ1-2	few	TGTGCCAGTAGTACCTTACAGGGGGCAATGGGCTACACCTTC	CASSTLQGAMGYTF
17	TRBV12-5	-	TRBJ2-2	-	TGTGCTAGTGGTTTGGCGAGGGGGGAAACGAACACCGGGGAGCTGTTTTTT	CASGLARGETNTGELFF
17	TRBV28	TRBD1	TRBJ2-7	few	TGTGCCAGCTCACCACTAGGACGCGACAGGGCTGGCTACGAGCAGTACTTC	CASSPLGRDRAGYEQYF
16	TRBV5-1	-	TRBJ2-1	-	TGCGCCAGCCAGAGAGGGGGCGCGGGGAGGGCCAATGAGCAGTTCTTC	CASQRGGAGRANEQFF
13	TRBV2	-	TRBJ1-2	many	TGTGCCAGCATCTTTCAGCCTCCTGACGGCTACACCTTC	CASIFQPPDGYTF
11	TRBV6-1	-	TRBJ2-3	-	TGTGCCAGCGCCGATCTGGGCACGCAGTATTTT	CASADLGTQYF
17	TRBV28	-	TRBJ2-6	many	TGTGCCAGCAGACCCGTGGGGGGCGGTTCTGGGGCCAACGTCCTGACTTTC	CASRPVGGGSGANVLTF
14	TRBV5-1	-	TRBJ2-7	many	TGCGCCAGCAGCTTGTCTGTCGGGGGTAACGAGCAGTACTTC	CASSLSVGGNEQYF
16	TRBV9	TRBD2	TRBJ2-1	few	TGTGCCAGCAGCGCGTCGAGCGGGGCGTTCAACAATGAGCAGTTCTTC	CASSASSGAFNNEQFF
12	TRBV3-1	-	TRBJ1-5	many	TGTGCCAGCACCTCCGAGGGTCAGCCCCAGCATTTT	CASTSEGQPQHF
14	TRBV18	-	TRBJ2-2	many	TGTGCCAGCTCACCACCGGCTGGGACCGGGGAGCTGTTTTTT	CASSPPAGTGELFF
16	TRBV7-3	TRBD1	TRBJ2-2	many	TGTGCCAGCAGTTTACAGGGGGCCTTGAACACCGGGGAGCTGTTTTTT	CASSLQGALNTGELFF
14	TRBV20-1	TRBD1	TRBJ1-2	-	TGCAGTGCTAGAGAGGGACAGGGGACCTATGGCTACACCTTC	CSAREGQGTYGYTF
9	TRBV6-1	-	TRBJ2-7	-	TGTGTCAGCCACGCGGAGCAGTACTTC	CVSHAEQYF
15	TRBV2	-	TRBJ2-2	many	TGTGCCAGCAGATTAAACAGGGAAGGTGGCGGGGAGCTGTTTTTT	CASRLNREGGGELFF
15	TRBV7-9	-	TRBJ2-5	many	TGTGCCAGCAGCCGGGGATCGGGGGACCAAGAGACCCAGTACTTC	CASSRGSGDQETQYF
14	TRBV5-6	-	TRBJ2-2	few	TGTGCCAGCAGCTTATACAAGAACACCGGGGAGCTGTTTTTT	CASSLYKNTGELFF
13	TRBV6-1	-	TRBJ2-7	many	TGTGCCAGCCTCAGACCCCCGCGGGGAGAGCAGTACTTC	CASLRPPRGEQYF